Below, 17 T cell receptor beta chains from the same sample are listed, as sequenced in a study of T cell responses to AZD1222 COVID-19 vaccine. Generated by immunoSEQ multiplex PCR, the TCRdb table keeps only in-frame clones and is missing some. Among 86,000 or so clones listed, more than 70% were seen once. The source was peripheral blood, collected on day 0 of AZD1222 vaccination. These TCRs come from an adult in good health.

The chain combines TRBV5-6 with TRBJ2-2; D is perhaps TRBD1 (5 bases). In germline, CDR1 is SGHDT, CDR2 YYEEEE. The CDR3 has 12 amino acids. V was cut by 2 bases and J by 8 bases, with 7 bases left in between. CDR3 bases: TGTGCCAGCAGCTTAGGGGAAGGGGAGCTGTTTTTT. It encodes CASSLGEGELFF.

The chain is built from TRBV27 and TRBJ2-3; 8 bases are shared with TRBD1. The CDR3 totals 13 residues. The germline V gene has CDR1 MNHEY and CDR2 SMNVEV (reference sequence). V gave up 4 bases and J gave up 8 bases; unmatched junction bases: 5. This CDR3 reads CASSSRTGGTQYF. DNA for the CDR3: TGTGCCAGCAGTTCCCGTACAGGGGGTACGCAGTATTTT.

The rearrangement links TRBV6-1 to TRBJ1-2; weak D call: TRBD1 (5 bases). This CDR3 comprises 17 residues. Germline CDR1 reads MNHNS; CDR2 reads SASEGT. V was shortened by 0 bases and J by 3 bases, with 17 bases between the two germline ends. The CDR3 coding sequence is TGTGCCAGCAGTGAAGCGGGGGGGTGGAGGGTAGACTATGGCTACACCTTC. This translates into CASSEAGGWRVDYGYTF.

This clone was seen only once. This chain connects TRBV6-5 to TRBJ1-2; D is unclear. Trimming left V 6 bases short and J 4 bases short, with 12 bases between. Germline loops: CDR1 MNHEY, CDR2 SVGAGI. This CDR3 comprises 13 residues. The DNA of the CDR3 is TGTGCCAGCAGCCCCCCCGGCCGCTATGGCTACACCTTC. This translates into CASSPPGRYGYTF.

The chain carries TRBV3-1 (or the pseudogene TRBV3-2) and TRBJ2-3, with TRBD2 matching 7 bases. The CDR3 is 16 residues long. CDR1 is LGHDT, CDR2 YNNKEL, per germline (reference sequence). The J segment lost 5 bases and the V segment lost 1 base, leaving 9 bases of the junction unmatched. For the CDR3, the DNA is TGTGCCAGCAGCCAAGTGGCGGGAGCGGTGGTAGATACGCAGTATTTT. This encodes CASSQVAGAVVDTQYF.

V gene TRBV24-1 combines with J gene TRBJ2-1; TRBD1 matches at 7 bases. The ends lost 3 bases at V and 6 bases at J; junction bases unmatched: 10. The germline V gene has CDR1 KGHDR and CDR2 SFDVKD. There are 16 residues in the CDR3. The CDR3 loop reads CATSDGPTGSGNEQFF. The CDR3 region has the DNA TGTGCCACCAGTGATGGCCCGACAGGGAGTGGCAATGAGCAGTTCTTC.

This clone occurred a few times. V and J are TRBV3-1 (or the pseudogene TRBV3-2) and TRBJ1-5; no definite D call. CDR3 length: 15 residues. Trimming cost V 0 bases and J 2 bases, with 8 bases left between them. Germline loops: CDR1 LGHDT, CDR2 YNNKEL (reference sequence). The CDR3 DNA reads TGTGCCAGCAGCCAAGACAGTGGAGGCAATCAGCCCCAGCATTTT. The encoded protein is CASSQDSGGNQPQHF.

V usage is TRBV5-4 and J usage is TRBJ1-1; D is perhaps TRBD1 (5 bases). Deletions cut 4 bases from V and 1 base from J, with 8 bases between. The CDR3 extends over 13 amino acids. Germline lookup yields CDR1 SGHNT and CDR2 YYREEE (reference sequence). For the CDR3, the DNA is TGTGCCAGCAGCCCCAGGGAGAACACTGAAGCTTTCTTT. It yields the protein CASSPRENTEAFF.

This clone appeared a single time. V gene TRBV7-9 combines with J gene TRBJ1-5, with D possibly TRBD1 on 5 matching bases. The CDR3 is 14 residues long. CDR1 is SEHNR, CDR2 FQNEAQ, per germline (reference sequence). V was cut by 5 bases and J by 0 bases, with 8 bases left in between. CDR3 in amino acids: CASSVTASNQPQHF. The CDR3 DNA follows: TGTGCCAGCAGCGTGACAGCTAGCAATCAGCCCCAGCATTTT.

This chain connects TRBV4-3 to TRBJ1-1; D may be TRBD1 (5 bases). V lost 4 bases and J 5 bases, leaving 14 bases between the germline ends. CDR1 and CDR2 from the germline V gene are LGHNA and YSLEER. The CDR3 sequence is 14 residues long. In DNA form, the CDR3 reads TGCGCCAGCAGCCTCCTTAGGGGAGATACTGAAGCTTTCTTT. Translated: CASSLLRGDTEAFF.

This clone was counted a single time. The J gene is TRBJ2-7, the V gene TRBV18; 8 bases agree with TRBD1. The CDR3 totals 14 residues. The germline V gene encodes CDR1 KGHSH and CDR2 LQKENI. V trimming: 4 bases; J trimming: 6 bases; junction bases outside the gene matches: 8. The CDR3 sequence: CASSRGQGTFEQYF. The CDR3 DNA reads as TGTGCCAGCTCACGAGGACAGGGTACCTTCGAGCAGTACTTC. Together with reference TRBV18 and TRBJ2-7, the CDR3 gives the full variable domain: NAGVMQNPRHLVRRRGQEARLRCSPMKGHSHVYWYRQLPEEGLKFMVYLQKENIIDESGMPKERFSAEFPKEGPSILRIQQVVRGDSAAYFCASSRGQGTFEQYFGPGTRLTVT.

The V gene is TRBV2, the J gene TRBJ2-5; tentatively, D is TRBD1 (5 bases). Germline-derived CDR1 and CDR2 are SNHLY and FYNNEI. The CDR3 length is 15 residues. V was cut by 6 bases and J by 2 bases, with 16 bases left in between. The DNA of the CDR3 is TGTGCCAGCAGGAGAGGCAGGGCAATTCAAGAGACCCAGTACTTC. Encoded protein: CASRRGRAIQETQYF.

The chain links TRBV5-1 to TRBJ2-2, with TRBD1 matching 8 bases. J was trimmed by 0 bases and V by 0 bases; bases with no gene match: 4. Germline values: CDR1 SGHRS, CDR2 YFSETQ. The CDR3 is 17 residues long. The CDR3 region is CASSLGRGQANTGELFF. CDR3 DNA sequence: TGCGCCAGCAGCTTGGGGAGGGGACAGGCGAACACCGGGGAGCTGTTTTTT.

The CDR3 DNA reads TGTGCCAGCAGTTGGCGGCTAGCGGGAGGAAGCGGGAAGACCCAGTACTTC. It codes for CASSWRLAGGSGKTQYF. This chain uses TRBV6-2 or TRBV6-3 with TRBJ2-5; 11 bases map to TRBD2. V shed 4 bases and J 6 bases; nucleotides not matched to a gene: 13. The CDR3 loop spans 17 amino acids. CDR1 and CDR2 (germline): MNHEY, SVGEGT.

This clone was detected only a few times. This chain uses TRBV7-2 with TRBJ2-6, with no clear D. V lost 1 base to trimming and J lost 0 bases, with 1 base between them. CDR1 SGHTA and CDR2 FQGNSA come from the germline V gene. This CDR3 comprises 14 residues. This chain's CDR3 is CASSLDSGANVLTF. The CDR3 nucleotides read TGTGCCAGCAGCTTAGACTCTGGGGCCAACGTCCTGACTTTC.

The CDR3 DNA sequence: TGTGCCAGTAGTACGAGGACTATGGGAGATACGCAGTATTTT. Its protein is CASSTRTMGDTQYF. The chain uses TRBV19 and TRBJ2-3, with TRBD2 as a possible D gene (6 bases). This CDR3 contains 14 residues. V was trimmed by 4 bases and J by 5 bases, leaving 13 bases between them. CDR1 is LNHDA and CDR2 is SQIVND in the germline V gene (reference sequence). The complete variable domain, with remaining parts taken from reference TRBV19 and TRBJ2-3, reads DGGITQSPKYLFRKEGQNVTLSCEQNLNHDAMYWYRQDPGQGLRLIYYSQIVNDFQKGDIAEGYSVSREKKESFPLTVTSAQKNPTAFYLCASSTRTMGDTQYFGPGTRLTVL.

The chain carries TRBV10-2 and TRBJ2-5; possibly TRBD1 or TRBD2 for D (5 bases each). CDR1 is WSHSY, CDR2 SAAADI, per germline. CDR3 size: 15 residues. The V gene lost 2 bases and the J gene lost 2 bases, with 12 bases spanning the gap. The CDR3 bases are TGCGCCAGCAGTGAGCCAGGGACGAATCAAGAGACCCAGTACTTC. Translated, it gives CASSEPGTNQETQYF.